Below, one TCR beta chain is given with its context. The antigen is not known. Method: immunoSEQ multiplex PCR; TCRdb's copy keeps in-frame clones and lacks some. The profile shows 90,000 to 100,000 clones, 75% to 90% of them singletons. The sample comes from a study of T cell responses to AZD1222 COVID-19 vaccine. Broader study findings: Close to half of spike-specific TCRs reportedly recognize unmutated variant regions. Possibly, clonal diversity was underestimated; donors were largely white British and included more females. Seropositive AZD1222 recipients at baseline numbered only five or six.

Researchers grouped second doses given at about 4 or about 12 weeks into one pool. This receptor was obtained from an adult who received the AZD1222 COVID-19 vaccine. The material sequenced was peripheral blood, taken 28 days after the second AZD1222 dose.

CDR3 loop: CASSYREDQPQHF. CDR3 nucleotides: TGTGCCAGCAGCTATCGAGAGGATCAGCCCCAGCATTTT. The genes are TRBV7-6 and TRBJ1-5; D not certain. The CDR3 extends over 13 amino acids. Trimming took 4 bases from V and 5 from J, leaving 9 bases between them. The germline CDR1 and CDR2 sequences are SGHVS and FNYEAQ.